The entry below describes one TCR beta chain. What it recognizes is unknown. The junction shows a germline mismatch at one end, possibly a read error. The data were obtained in a study of shared clonotypes between healthy human individuals. On the study more broadly: Aged 18 to 49, the donors were a couple of women and three men.

It was CD45RO-negative cells, positively selected for CCR7, that made up naive CD8 cells, with terminally differentiated effector memory CD45RA+ cells excluded. All donors qualified as healthy HIV-negative adults and had experienced no recent acute infections or vaccinations. Study conclusions and caveats: Some clonotypes were shared by all four sorted-subset donors, while others were not shared. The non-shared ones had lower generation probabilities than the shared ones.

TCRdb's table, derived via immunoSEQ multiplex PCR, lists solely in-frame clones and lacks some. The sample lists approximately 720,000 clones; about 90% were seen once. Sequenced input: naive CD8+ T cells sorted from blood. The TCR sequence derives from a young man in good health.

The CDR3 DNA is TGTGCCAGTAGTACGGACTTATCTGAGGCTTTCTTT. Its protein is CASSTDLSEAFF. The rearrangement links TRBV19 to TRBJ1-1; D call uncertain. Germline V lookup: CDR1 LNHDA, CDR2 SQIVND (reference sequence). This CDR3 is built from 12 residues.